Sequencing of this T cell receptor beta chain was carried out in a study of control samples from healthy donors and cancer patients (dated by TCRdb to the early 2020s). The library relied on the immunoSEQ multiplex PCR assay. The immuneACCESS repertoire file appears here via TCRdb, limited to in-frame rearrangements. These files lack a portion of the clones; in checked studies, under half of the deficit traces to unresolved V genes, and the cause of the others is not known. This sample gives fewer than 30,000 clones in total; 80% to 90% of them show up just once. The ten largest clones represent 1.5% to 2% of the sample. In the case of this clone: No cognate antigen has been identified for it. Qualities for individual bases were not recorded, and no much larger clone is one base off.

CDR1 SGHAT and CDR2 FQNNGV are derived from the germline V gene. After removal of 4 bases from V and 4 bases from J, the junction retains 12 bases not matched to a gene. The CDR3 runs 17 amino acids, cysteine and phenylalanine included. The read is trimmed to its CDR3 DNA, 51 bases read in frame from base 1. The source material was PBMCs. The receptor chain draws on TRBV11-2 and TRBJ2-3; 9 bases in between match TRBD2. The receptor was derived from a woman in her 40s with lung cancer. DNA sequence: TGTGCCAGCAGCTCCTTATGGGGCGGGGGGGCCGCAGATACGCAGTATTTT. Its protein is CASSSLWGGGAADTQYF.